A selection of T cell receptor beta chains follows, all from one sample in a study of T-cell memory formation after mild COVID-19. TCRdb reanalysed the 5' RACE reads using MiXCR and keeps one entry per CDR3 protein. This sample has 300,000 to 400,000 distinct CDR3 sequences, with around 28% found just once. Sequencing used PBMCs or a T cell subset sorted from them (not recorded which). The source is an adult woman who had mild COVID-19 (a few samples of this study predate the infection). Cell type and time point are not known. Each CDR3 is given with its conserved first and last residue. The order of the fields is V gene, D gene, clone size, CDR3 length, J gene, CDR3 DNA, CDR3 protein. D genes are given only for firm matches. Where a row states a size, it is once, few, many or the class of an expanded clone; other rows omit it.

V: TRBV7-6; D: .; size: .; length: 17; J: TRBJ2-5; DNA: TGTGCCAGCAGCTTACCCCCCTCCAGGGAAGACCAAGAGACCCAGTACTTC; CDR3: CASSLPPSREDQETQYF
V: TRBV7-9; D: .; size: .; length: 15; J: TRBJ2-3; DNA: TGTGCCAGCAGCTTTCGGTGGGAGGACACAGATACGCAGTATTTT; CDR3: CASSFRWEDTDTQYF
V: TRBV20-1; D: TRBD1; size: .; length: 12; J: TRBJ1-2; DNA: TGCAGTGCTACCGACAGGGACTATGGCTACACCTTC; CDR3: CSATDRDYGYTF
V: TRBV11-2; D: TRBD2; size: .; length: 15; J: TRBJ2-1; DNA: TGTGCCAGCAGCTTAGATAGCGGGGGCTACAATGAGCAGTTCTTC; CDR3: CASSLDSGGYNEQFF
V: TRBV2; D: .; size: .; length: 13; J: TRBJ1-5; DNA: TGTGCCAGCAGTGAAAGGGAGAATCAGCCCCAGCATTTT; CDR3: CASSERENQPQHF
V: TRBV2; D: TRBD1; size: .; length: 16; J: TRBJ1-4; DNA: TGTGCCAGCAGTTCAGGGACAGGGGGCGGTAATGAAAAACTGTTTTTT; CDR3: CASSSGTGGGNEKLFF
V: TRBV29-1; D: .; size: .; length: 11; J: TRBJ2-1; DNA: TGCAGCGTTGCTCCCGGGAATGAGCAGTTCTTC; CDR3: CSVAPGNEQFF
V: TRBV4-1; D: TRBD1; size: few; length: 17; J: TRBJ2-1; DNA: TGCGCCAGCAGCCAAGATCCGCACCCGGGACAGGGGACGTCGACGTTCTTC; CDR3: CASSQDPHPGQGTSTFF
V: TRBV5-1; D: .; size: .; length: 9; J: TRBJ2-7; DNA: TGCGCCAACCCCAGGGAGCAGTACTTC; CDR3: CANPREQYF
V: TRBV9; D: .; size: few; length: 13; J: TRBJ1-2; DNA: TGTGCCAGCAGCGCAGGAGAAAACTATGGCTACACCTTC; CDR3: CASSAGENYGYTF
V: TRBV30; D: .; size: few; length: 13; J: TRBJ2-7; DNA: TGTGCCTGGAGTGGCGGCATCTCCTACGAGCAGTACTTC; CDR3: CAWSGGISYEQYF
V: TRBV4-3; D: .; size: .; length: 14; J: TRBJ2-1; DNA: TGCGCCAGCAGCCCTCTAGTTCGAGTCTCTGAGCAGTTCTTC; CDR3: CASSPLVRVSEQFF
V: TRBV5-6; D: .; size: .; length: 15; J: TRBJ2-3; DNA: TGTGCCAGCAGCGCGGGGACAGCCTACACAGATACGCAGTATTTT; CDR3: CASSAGTAYTDTQYF
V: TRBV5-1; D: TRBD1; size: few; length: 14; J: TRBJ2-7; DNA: TGCGCCAGCAGCCGATGGGACAGGGTGGGCGAGCAGTACTTC; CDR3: CASSRWDRVGEQYF
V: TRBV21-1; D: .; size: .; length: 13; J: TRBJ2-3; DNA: TGTGCCAGCAGGCGGGGGGACACAGATACGCAGTATTTT; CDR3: CASRRGDTDTQYF
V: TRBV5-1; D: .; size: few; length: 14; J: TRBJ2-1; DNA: TGCGCCAGCAGTGTCCACGGGGAACACAATGAGCAGTTCTTC; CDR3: CASSVHGEHNEQFF
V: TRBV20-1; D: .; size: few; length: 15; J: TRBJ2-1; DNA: TGCAGTGCTAGGTTTGTCAGGGCGTCCTACAATGAGCAGTTCTTC; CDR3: CSARFVRASYNEQFF
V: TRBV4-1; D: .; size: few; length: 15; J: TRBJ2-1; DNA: TGCGCCAGCAGCCAACCGCTGACTAAAAACAATGAGCAGTTCTTC; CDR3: CASSQPLTKNNEQFF
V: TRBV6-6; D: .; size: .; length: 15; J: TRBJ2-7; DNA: TGTGCCAGCCATACCGGGACGATGAGCTCCTACGAGCAGTACTTC; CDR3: CASHTGTMSSYEQYF
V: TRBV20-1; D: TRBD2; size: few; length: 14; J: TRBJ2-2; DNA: TGCAGTGCTATAGCGGGGGCGAACACCGGGGAGCTGTTTTTT; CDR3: CSAIAGANTGELFF
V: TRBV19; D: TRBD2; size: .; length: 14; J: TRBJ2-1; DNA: TGTGCCAGTAGTCCTCTAGCGGGAGGCAATGAGCAGTTCTTC; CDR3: CASSPLAGGNEQFF
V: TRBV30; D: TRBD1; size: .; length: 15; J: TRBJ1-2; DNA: TGTGCCTGGAGCCGAGTCCGAGACAGGGCTGTGGTGGATACCTTC; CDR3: CAWSRVRDRAVVDTF
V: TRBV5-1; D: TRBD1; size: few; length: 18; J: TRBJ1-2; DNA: TGCGCCAGCAGCTTGGAAGGCCGGGGCAGGGACAGCAAGTATGGCTACACCTTC; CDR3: CASSLEGRGRDSKYGYTF
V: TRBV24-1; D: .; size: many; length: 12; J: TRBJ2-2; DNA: TGTGCCATTGAGGCTAGTGCCGGGGAGCTGTTTTTT; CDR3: CAIEASAGELFF
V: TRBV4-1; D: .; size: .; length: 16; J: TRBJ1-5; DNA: TGCGCCAGCAGCCGAGATAGACGGGGGATCAATCAGCCCCAGCATTTT; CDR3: CASSRDRRGINQPQHF
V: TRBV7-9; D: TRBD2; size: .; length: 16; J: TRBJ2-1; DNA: TGTGCCAGCAGGCCCCCGAGCGGGAGGAGCTACAATGAGCAGTTCTTC; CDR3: CASRPPSGRSYNEQFF
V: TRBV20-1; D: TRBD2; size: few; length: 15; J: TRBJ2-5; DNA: TGCAGTGCTAGAGGGTCGGGACTAGCGGGGGGGCCCCAGTACTTC; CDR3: CSARGSGLAGGPQYF
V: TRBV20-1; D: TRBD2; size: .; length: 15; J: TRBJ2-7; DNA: TGCAGTGCGGACGGGACTAGCGGAAGCTCCTACGAGCAGTACTTC; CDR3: CSADGTSGSSYEQYF
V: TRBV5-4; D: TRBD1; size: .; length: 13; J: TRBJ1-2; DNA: TGTGCCAGCAGCGAGGACAGGTGGTATGGCTACACCTTC; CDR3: CASSEDRWYGYTF
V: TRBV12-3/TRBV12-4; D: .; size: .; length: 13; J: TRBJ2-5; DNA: TGTGCCAGCAGTTTCAACAGGGAAGAGACCCAGTACTTC; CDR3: CASSFNREETQYF
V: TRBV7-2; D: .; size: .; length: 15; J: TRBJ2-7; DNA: TGTGCCAGCAGCCTCGGACTGCCCCTCATCGACGAGCAGTACTTC; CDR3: CASSLGLPLIDEQYF
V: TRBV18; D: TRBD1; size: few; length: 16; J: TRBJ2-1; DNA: TGTGCCAGCTCACCACTAGACAGGGGCGGCTACAATGAGCAGTTCTTC; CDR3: CASSPLDRGGYNEQFF
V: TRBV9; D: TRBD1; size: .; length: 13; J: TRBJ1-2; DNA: TGTGCCAGCAGCGTCCGGGACAGGGATGGCTACACCTTC; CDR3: CASSVRDRDGYTF
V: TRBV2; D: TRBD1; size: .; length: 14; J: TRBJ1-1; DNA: TGTGCCAGCAGTCGGGACAGGGGGGGGAGTGAAGCTTTCTTT; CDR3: CASSRDRGGSEAFF
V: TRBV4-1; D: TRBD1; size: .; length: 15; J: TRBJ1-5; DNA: TGCGCCAGCAGCCACAGCAGGGGGCTCGGTCAGCCCCAGCATTTT; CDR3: CASSHSRGLGQPQHF
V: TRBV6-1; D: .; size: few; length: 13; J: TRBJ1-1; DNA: TGTGCCAGCAGTTATGGCCAGAACACTGAAGCTTTCTTT; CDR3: CASSYGQNTEAFF
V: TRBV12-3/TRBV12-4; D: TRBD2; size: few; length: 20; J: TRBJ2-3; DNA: TGTGCCAGCAGTTTCCGGGGACTAGCGGGAGTTAACCGTAGCACAGATACGCAGTATTTT; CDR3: CASSFRGLAGVNRSTDTQYF
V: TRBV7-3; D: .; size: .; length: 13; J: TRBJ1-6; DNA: TGTGCCAGCAGCTCGACAGGTGGAGCACCCCTCCACTTT; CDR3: CASSSTGGAPLHF
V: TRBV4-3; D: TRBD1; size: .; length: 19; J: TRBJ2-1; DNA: TGCGCCAGCAGCCAAGGACAGGGGGCAAAATCTATGTTTCCTAATGAGCAGTTCTTC; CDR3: CASSQGQGAKSMFPNEQFF
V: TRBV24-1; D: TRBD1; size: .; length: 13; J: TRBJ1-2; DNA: TGTGCCACCAGTGATATACAGGGGGTAAGCTACACCTTC; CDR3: CATSDIQGVSYTF